This T cell receptor beta chain was profiled in a study of blood T cell repertoires in COVID-19. Across the whole study: The United States, Italy and Spain were the sources of the acute and convalescent COVID-19 samples. PBMCs, B-cell-depleted T cells, or T cells were the source of the cDNA or gDNA that made up the material.

V dropped 2 bases and J dropped 16 bases, with 15 bases sitting between them. This CDR3 is 13 amino acids long. Germline V lookup: CDR1 LGHDT, CDR2 YNNKEL (reference sequence). The method was immunoSEQ multiplex PCR; TCRdb's version includes in-frame clones alone and lacks a portion of them. The table has more than 75,000 clones, 84% seen once. This sequence originates from a human donor in a cohort sampled during active COVID-19. The J gene is TRBJ1-6, the V gene TRBV3-1 (or the pseudogene TRBV3-2); D is perhaps TRBD1 (5 bases). Sequenced material: peripheral blood. The CDR3 spells CASSQPGGGRLHF. The CDR3 DNA is TGTGCCAGCAGCCAACCTGGGGGGGGGAGACTCCACTTT.